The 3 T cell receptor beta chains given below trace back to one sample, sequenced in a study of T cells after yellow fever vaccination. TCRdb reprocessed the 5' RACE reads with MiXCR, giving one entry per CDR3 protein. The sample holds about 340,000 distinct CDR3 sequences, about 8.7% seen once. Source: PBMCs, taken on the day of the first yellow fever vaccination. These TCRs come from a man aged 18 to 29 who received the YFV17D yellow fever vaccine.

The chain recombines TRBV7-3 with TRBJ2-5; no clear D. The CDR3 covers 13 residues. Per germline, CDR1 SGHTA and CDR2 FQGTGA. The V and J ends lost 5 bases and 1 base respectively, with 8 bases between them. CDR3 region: CASSPRVQETQYF. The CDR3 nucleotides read TGTGCCAGCAGCCCTCGAGTCCAAGAGACCCAGTACTTC.

The CDR3 region has the DNA TGCGCCAGCAGCCAAGTGTTCGGGGTCTATGGCTACACCTTC. This gives the protein CASSQVFGVYGYTF. This rearrangement joins TRBV4-3 to TRBJ1-2, with D unresolved. The CDR3 is 14 residues long. Trimming stripped 1 base from V and 4 bases from J, with 10 bases between. Germline-derived CDR1 and CDR2 are LGHNA and YSLEER.

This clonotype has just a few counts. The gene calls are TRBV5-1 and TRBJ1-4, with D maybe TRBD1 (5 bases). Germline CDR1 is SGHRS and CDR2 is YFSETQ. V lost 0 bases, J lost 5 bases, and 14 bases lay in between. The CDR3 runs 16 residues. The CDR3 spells CASSLGDAAENEKLFF. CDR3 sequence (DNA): TGCGCCAGCAGCTTGGGGGACGCAGCAGAAAATGAAAAACTGTTTTTT.